The 32 T cell receptor beta chains reported below all come from one sample, sequenced in a study of T cells after yellow fever vaccination. TCRdb independently ran MiXCR on the 5' RACE reads; one entry per CDR3 protein. The sample lists 4,000 to 5,000 distinct CDR3 sequences; about 8.2% were seen once. Sequencing was performed on PBMCs, either bulk or a sorted T-cell subset (CD4+, CD8+, memory, or dextramer-sorted; not recorded which), taken about 49 days after the first yellow fever vaccination. The source is a man younger than 30 who received the YFV17D yellow fever vaccine.

At least ten counts were recorded for this clonotype. This rearrangement joins TRBV9 to TRBJ2-5; 10 bases are a match to TRBD1. Germline-derived CDR1 and CDR2 are SGDLS and YYNGEE. Germline trimming cut 4 bases from V and 9 bases from J; bases unmatched to any gene: 15. CDR3 length equals 16 residues. In nucleotides, the CDR3 is TGTGCCAGCAGCCCGGGACAGGGGTTTCTTACCGAGGCCCAGTACTTC. This sequence encodes CASSPGQGFLTEAQYF.

This clonotype was seen many times. A single base separates this from a much larger clone, so it may be a read error. The chain recombines TRBV3-1 with TRBJ2-2, with D hard to call. The V gene's germline CDR1 is LGHDT and CDR2 YNNKEL (reference sequence). CDR3 size: 17 residues. Trimming took 1 base from V and 6 from J, leaving 18 bases between them. The CDR3 DNA sequence: TGTGCCAGCAGCCAAGTATTGGTCGGGCCAAACTCCGGGGAGCTGTTTTTT. It yields the protein CASSQVLVGPNSGELFF.

This clonotype showed up many times. The V call is TRBV7-2, the J call TRBJ1-2; D might be TRBD1 (5 bases). The CDR3 has 15 residues. Germline values: CDR1 SGHTA, CDR2 FQGNSA. Trimming stripped 5 bases from V and 0 bases from J, with 13 bases between. In DNA, the CDR3 is TGTGCCAGCAGCCCCCAGGAGGGGCCTAACTATGGCTACACCTTC. This translates into CASSPQEGPNYGYTF.

By its share, this clonotype is medium-sized (0.01 to 0.1%). This chain connects TRBV5-1 to TRBJ2-3; 13 nucleotides match TRBD2. J was trimmed by 5 bases and V by 4 bases; bases with no gene match: 4. Per germline, CDR1 SGHRS and CDR2 YFSETQ. The CDR3 is 15 amino acids. Here the CDR3 DNA reads TGCGCCAGCAGCGCGGGACTAGCGGGGATAGATACGCAGTATTTT. Protein product: CASSAGLAGIDTQYF.

This clonotype was seen repeatedly, ten times or more. This chain's CDR3 is CASSLALIAGFSYNEQFF. Here the CDR3 DNA reads TGTGCCAGCAGCTTAGCGCTTATAGCGGGGTTCTCCTACAATGAGCAGTTCTTC. This chain uses TRBV7-8 with TRBJ2-1, with 8 bases lining up with TRBD2. Germline CDR1 reads SGHVS; CDR2 reads FQNEAQ. This CDR3 is built from 18 residues. The V segment lost 0 bases and the J segment 0 bases; nucleotides outside the gene matches: 7.

This clonotype was counted at least ten times. This chain connects TRBV6-5 to TRBJ2-2; D call uncertain. The germline V gene has CDR1 MNHEY and CDR2 SVGAGI. The CDR3 length is 18 residues. V was shortened by 2 bases and J by 0 bases, with 16 bases between the two germline ends. CDR3 protein: CASSYIVQFFANTGELFF. The CDR3 nucleotides are TGTGCCAGCAGTTACATTGTACAATTTTTCGCGAACACCGGGGAGCTGTTTTTT.

This clonotype was found many times. The chain combines TRBV7-6 with TRBJ1-2; perhaps TRBD1 as D (5 bases). Germline V gene data show CDR1 as SGHVS and CDR2 as FNYEAQ. The length of the CDR3 is 14 residues. The germline V and J ends were trimmed by 2 bases and 3 bases, with 10 bases remaining between them. CDR3 amino acids: CASSLSQGDYGYTF. The CDR3 DNA is TGTGCCAGCAGCTTATCGCAAGGGGACTATGGCTACACCTTC.

This clonotype was seen repeatedly, ten times or more. The chain's CDR3 is CASSEEGAVTNYGYTF. DNA for the CDR3: TGTGCCAGCAGTGAAGAGGGGGCGGTTACTAACTATGGCTACACCTTC. The chain links TRBV2 to TRBJ1-2, with 7 positions matching TRBD1. Per the germline V gene, CDR1 is SNHLY and CDR2 is FYNNEI. The V and J ends lost 1 base and 0 bases, in that order; junction bases with no gene match: 5. This CDR3 comprises 16 residues.

This clonotype showed up many times. The chain links TRBV11-2 to TRBJ1-2, with D tentatively TRBD1 (5 bases). Germline V gene lookup returns CDR1 SGHAT and CDR2 FQNNGV. The CDR3 contains 16 residues. Trimming stripped 2 bases from V and 5 bases from J, with 18 bases between. CDR3 loop: CASSLYRGLEVYGYTF. For the CDR3, the DNA is TGTGCCAGCAGCTTATATCGGGGGTTGGAGGTTTATGGCTACACCTTC.

This clonotype came up many times. The rearrangement links TRBV7-6 to TRBJ1-4; D uncertain. CDR3 length: 17 amino acids. V shed 0 bases and J shed 4 bases, with 15 bases lying between them. The germline gives CDR1 SGHVS, CDR2 FNYEAQ. The CDR3 DNA follows: TGTGCCAGCAGCTTAGCACCCGCGCGGAGAGTTAATGAAAAACTGTTTTTT. It is translated as CASSLAPARRVNEKLFF.

This clonotype was detected many times. The chain has TRBV14 and TRBJ2-6; 8 nucleotides align to TRBD2. The V gene's germline CDR1 is SGHDN and CDR2 FVKESK. This CDR3 region has 18 residues. J gave up 2 bases and V 1 base, and 7 bases lay outside the gene matches. CDR3 sequence reads: CASSQVWRGVAGANVLTF. The CDR3 coding sequence is TGTGCCAGCAGCCAAGTTTGGCGGGGGGTCGCTGGGGCCAACGTCCTGACTTTC.

This clonotype was seen ten or more times. J is TRBJ2-1 and V is TRBV27, with 12 positions matching TRBD2. V was clipped by 5 bases and J by 2 bases; unmatched bases: 4. Per germline, CDR1 MNHEY and CDR2 SMNVEV (reference sequence). The CDR3 contains 16 residues. In DNA form, the CDR3 reads TGTGCCAGCAGTCTACTAGCGGGGGGTACCTACAATGAGCAGTTCTTC. It is translated as CASSLLAGGTYNEQFF.

Sample share makes this clonotype medium-sized. The chain links TRBV10-1 to TRBJ2-3; D is ambiguous. This CDR3 is built from 11 residues. The germline V gene encodes CDR1 WNHNN and CDR2 SYGVQD (reference sequence). V gave up 4 bases and J gave up 8 bases, with 7 bases separating them. CDR3: CASSGIGTQYF. The CDR3 bases are TGCGCCAGCAGTGGAATTGGTACGCAGTATTTT.

At least ten counts were recorded for this clonotype. J is TRBJ1-1 and V is TRBV13; D is undetermined. Trimming shortened V by 5 bases and J by 2 bases, and 27 bases separated the two germline ends. CDR1 and CDR2 (germline): PRHDT, FYEKMQ (reference sequence). The length of the CDR3 is 19 residues. The CDR3 DNA reads TGTGCCAGCAGCGCCGGAATGCGCTCGATTAAGGTTAGAAACACTGAAGCTTTCTTT. Residues: CASSAGMRSIKVRNTEAFF.

This clonotype occurred many times. This sequence joins TRBV20-1 and TRBJ2-1, with D possibly TRBD1 on 5 matching bases. This CDR3 contains 16 residues. CDR1 is DFQATT and CDR2 is SNEGSKA in the germline V gene (reference sequence). Trimming removed 3 bases at V and 0 bases at J, with 15 bases between. This CDR3 is CSARGHWGLSYNEQFF. The CDR3 DNA reads TGCAGTGCTAGGGGCCACTGGGGCCTCTCCTACAATGAGCAGTTCTTC.

This clonotype was recorded at least ten times. The J gene is TRBJ1-2, the V gene TRBV4-1; 7 nucleotides line up with TRBD1. The V gene's germline CDR1 is MGHRA and CDR2 YSYEKL. The CDR3 is made up of 15 amino acids. J was trimmed by 6 bases and V by 2 bases; bases with no gene match: 9. CDR3 coding DNA: TGCGCCAGCAGCCAAAGGGACTCCGGACAGGATGGCTACACCTTC. Translation: CASSQRDSGQDGYTF.

In its sample, this clonotype ranks as large (0.1 to 1%). V usage is TRBV6-5 and J usage is TRBJ1-2; D is perhaps TRBD1 (5 bases). The CDR3 sequence is 15 residues long. Germline CDR1 reads MNHEY; CDR2 reads SVGAGI. V lost 6 bases to trimming and J lost 6 bases, with 20 bases between them. The DNA for the CDR3 is TGTGCCAGCAGCCTATACACCGGGACCCCTAATGGCTACACCTTC. Its translation is CASSLYTGTPNGYTF.

This clonotype is labeled medium-sized. This chain links TRBV13 with TRBJ1-2; no clear D. With 5 bases removed from V and 3 bases from J, the gap between germline ends came to 7 bases. The CDR3 totals 12 residues. From germline, CDR1 is PRHDT and CDR2 FYEKMQ (reference sequence). In DNA, the CDR3 is TGTGCCAGCAGCCATCGGGACTATGGCTACACCTTC. It translates to CASSHRDYGYTF.

This clonotype was recorded many times. The rearrangement joins TRBV12-3 or TRBV12-4 to TRBJ2-7; TRBD2 aligns across 8 bases. The CDR3 is made up of 13 amino acids. Unmatched junction bases numbered 6, after V lost 9 bases and J lost 2 bases. CDR3 bases: TGTGCCAGTGGGGCGGGGGGCCCCTACGAGCAGTACTTC. The encoded protein is CASGAGGPYEQYF.

This clonotype showed up many times. CDR3 region: CASRRRTSALEQFF. For the CDR3, the DNA is TGTGCCAGCAGGCGAAGAACTAGTGCTCTTGAGCAGTTCTTC. The rearrangement joins TRBV6-5 to TRBJ2-1; tentatively, D is TRBD2 (5 bases). Per the germline V gene, CDR1 is MNHEY and CDR2 is SVGAGI. The CDR3 spans 14 residues. The V end was cut by 6 bases, the J end by 9 bases, with 18 bases between.

This clonotype appeared many times. The chain joins TRBV5-1 to TRBJ2-7; D assignment may be TRBD1 or TRBD2 (6 bases each). The length of the CDR3 is 16 residues. Per the germline V gene, CDR1 is SGHRS and CDR2 is YFSETQ. V gave up 2 bases and J gave up 5 bases, with 20 bases separating them. The CDR3 region has the DNA TGCGCCAGCAGCTTCGGGGTCAGGGGTGGGGAGGACGAGCAGTACGTC. Translating it yields CASSFGVRGGEDEQYV.

This clonotype was recorded at least ten times. In DNA form, the CDR3 reads TGTGCCAGCATCGGCCCGGGGGGCCAAGAGACCCAGTACTTC. It yields the protein CASIGPGGQETQYF. The chain links TRBV6-2 or TRBV6-3 to TRBJ2-5; 7 nucleotides line up with TRBD2. The length of the CDR3 is 14 residues. V gave up 7 bases and J gave up 1 base; unmatched junction bases: 6. Germline-derived CDR1 and CDR2 are MNHEY and SVGEGT.

This clonotype was counted ten times or more. The CDR3 DNA follows: TGCAGTGCTCGGAAGTGGTTATACAATGAGCAGTTCTTC. Translating it yields CSARKWLYNEQFF. The chain carries TRBV20-1 and TRBJ2-1; D gene uncertain. V shed 5 bases and J shed 4 bases, with 12 bases lying between them. This CDR3 has 13 residues. The germline V gene has CDR1 DFQATT and CDR2 SNEGSKA (reference sequence).

This clonotype was seen at least ten times. This chain joins TRBV12-3 or TRBV12-4 and TRBJ1-2; TRBD1 might be the D (5 bases). V shed 6 bases and J shed 3 bases, with 17 bases lying between them. The CDR3 loop spans 15 amino acids. CDR3 loop: CASRRGAGKYYGYTF. The CDR3 nucleotides are TGTGCCAGCAGGAGGGGAGCAGGGAAATACTATGGCTACACCTTC.

To note about this clonotype: This may be a read error, as it is one base from a much larger clone. The chain uses TRBV6-2 or TRBV6-3 and TRBJ2-5; perhaps TRBD2 as D (5 bases). Trimming took 6 bases from V and 5 from J, leaving 13 bases between them. This CDR3 contains 13 residues. From germline, CDR1 is MNHEY and CDR2 SVGEGT. CDR3 DNA sequence: TGTGCCAGCAGACCGTGGACTGATGAGACCCAGTACTTC. As protein: CASRPWTDETQYF.

In its sample, this clonotype was seen many times. The J gene is TRBJ1-6, the V gene TRBV7-2; unclear D gene. The CDR3 has 13 residues. Germline V gene sequence: CDR1 SGHTA, CDR2 FQGNSA. The V gene lost 1 base and the J gene lost 5 bases, with 3 bases spanning the gap. The CDR3 nucleotides are TGTGCCAGCAGCTTAGAGCATAATTCACCCCTCCACTTT. It is translated as CASSLEHNSPLHF.

This clonotype has ten or more counts. CDR3 sequence: CASSLTGSNQPQHF. As DNA, the CDR3 is TGTGCCAGCAGTTTGACAGGGAGTAATCAGCCCCAGCATTTT. The V gene is TRBV12-3 or TRBV12-4, the J gene TRBJ1-5, with 7 bases identical to TRBD1. V lost 3 bases and J lost 4; bases outside the gene matches: 3. The CDR3 extends over 14 amino acids.

This clonotype has ten or more counts. This chain connects TRBV5-1 to TRBJ2-5, with TRBD1 identical over 8 bases. Germline V CDR1 and CDR2: SGHRS, YFSETQ. The CDR3 sequence is 16 residues long. The V and J ends lost 1 base and 5 bases, in that order; junction bases with no gene match: 10. The CDR3 bases are TGCGCCAGCAGCTTGACCTGGACAGGGATTCCGGAGACCCAGTACTTC. It yields the protein CASSLTWTGIPETQYF.

This clonotype was observed many times. The chain has TRBV19 and TRBJ1-5; D unresolved. From germline, CDR1 is LNHDA and CDR2 SQIVND (reference sequence). The CDR3 covers 13 residues. The V and J ends lost 7 bases and 6 bases respectively, with 13 bases between them. The CDR3 DNA follows: TGTGCCAGTACTGGTTCTATGGTTCAGCCCCAGCATTTT. Translated: CASTGSMVQPQHF.

The table lists this clonotype with many counts. The chain combines TRBV28 with TRBJ1-6; D is possibly TRBD1 (5 bases). Germline CDR1 and CDR2: MDHEN and SYDVKM. This CDR3 is 18 amino acids long. Trimming took off 3 bases at V and 0 bases at J, with 15 bases between the two ends. The CDR3 spells CASSLRQGLNSYNSPLHF. The CDR3 DNA reads TGTGCCAGCAGTTTGAGGCAGGGCCTAAACTCCTATAATTCACCCCTCCACTTT.

This clonotype has a handful of counts. CDR3 in DNA: TGTGCCAGCAGTTTATCGGGGTTGGGAACCCAGTACTTC. As protein: CASSLSGLGTQYF. V is TRBV27 and J is TRBJ2-5; D ambiguous. Per germline, CDR1 MNHEY and CDR2 SMNVEV (reference sequence). CDR3 size: 13 residues. Between the trimmed V and J ends, which lost 0 bases and 8 bases, there was a span of 10 bases.

This clonotype is classed as large (0.1 to 1%). The chain couples TRBV14 to TRBJ2-7, with D possibly matching TRBD1 (6 bases). This CDR3 has 13 amino acids. Trimming pared 6 bases from V and 6 bases from J, leaving 15 bases between. In germline, CDR1 is SGHDN, CDR2 FVKESK. The CDR3 coding sequence is TGTGCCAGCAGTACGGACGTACAGGGCGAGCAGTACGTC. It codes for CASSTDVQGEQYV.